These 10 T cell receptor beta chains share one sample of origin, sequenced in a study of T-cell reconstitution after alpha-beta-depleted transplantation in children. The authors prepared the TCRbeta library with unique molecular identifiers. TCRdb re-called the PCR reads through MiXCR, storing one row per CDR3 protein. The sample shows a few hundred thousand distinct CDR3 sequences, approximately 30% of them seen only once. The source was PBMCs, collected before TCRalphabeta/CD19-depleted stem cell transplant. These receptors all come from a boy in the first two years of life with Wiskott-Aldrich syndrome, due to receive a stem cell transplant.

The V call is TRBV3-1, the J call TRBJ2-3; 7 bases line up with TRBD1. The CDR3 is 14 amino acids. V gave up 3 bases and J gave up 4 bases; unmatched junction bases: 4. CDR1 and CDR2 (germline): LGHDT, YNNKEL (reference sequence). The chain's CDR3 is CASSQTGFSDTQYF. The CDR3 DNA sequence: TGTGCCAGCAGCCAGACAGGGTTCTCAGATACGCAGTATTTT.

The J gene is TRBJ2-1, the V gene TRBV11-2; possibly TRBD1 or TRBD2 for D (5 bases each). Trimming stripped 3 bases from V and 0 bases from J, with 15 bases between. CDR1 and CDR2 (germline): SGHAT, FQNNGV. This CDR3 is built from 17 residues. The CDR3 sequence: CASSFGRGDLSYNEQFF. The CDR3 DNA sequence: TGTGCCAGCAGCTTTGGGAGAGGGGACCTCTCCTACAATGAGCAGTTCTTC.

CDR3: CASSPGPNSNQPQHF. The CDR3 coding sequence is TGTGCCAGCAGCCCGGGACCGAATAGCAATCAGCCCCAGCATTTT. The rearrangement joins TRBV27 to TRBJ1-5, with D tentatively TRBD1 (5 bases). In germline, CDR1 is MNHEY, CDR2 SMNVEV (reference sequence). Trimming cost V 6 bases and J 0 bases, with 12 bases left between them. CDR3 size: 15 residues.

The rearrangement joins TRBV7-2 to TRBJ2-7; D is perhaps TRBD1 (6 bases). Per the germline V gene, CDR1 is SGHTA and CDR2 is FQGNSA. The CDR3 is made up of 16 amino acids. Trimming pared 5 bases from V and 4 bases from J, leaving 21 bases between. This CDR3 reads CASSGAANQGGYEQYF. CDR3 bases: TGTGCCAGCAGCGGGGCGGCTAACCAAGGGGGATACGAGCAGTACTTC.

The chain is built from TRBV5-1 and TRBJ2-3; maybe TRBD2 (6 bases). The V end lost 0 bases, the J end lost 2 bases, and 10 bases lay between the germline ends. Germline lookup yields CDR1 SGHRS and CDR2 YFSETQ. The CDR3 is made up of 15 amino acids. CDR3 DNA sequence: TGCGCCAGCAGCTTGGGTCGGGGGATCACAGATACGCAGTATTTT. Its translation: CASSLGRGITDTQYF.

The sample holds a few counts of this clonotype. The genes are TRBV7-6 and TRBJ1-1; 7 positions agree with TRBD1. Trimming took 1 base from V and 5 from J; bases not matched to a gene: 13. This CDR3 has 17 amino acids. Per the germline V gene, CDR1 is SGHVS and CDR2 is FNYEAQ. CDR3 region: CASSLDWGTEMATEAFF. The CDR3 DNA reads TGTGCCAGCAGCTTAGATTGGGGGACAGAAATGGCGACTGAAGCTTTCTTT.

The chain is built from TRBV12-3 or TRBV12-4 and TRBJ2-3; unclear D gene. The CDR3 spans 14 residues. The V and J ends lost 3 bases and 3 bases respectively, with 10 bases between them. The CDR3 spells CASSFGPSTDTQYF. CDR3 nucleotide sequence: TGTGCCAGCAGTTTTGGGCCTAGTACAGATACGCAGTATTTT.

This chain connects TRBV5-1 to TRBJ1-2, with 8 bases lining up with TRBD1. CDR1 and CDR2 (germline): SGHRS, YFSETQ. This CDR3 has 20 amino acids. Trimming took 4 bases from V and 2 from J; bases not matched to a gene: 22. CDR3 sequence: CASSPKGNRDRSPLNYGYTF. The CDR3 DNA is TGCGCCAGCAGCCCAAAGGGTAATAGGGACAGGTCTCCACTAAACTATGGCTACACCTTC.

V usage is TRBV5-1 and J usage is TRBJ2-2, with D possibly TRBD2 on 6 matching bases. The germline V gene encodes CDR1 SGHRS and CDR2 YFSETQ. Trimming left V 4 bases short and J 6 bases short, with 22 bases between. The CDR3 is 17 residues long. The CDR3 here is CASSPSDTIGGAGELFF. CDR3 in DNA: TGCGCCAGCAGCCCTTCGGACACAATTGGAGGGGCCGGGGAGCTGTTTTTT.

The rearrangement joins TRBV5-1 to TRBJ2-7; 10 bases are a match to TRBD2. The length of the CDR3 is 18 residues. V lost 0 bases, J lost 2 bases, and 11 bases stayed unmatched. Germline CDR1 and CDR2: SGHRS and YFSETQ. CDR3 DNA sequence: TGCGCCAGCAGCTTGGAGGGACTAGCGACCGAGGGCGCCTACGAGCAGTACTTC. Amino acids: CASSLEGLATEGAYEQYF.